This passage covers 24 T cell receptor beta chains from one sample sequenced in a study of shared clonotypes between healthy human individuals. TCRdb's table, derived via immunoSEQ multiplex PCR, lists solely in-frame clones and lacks some. The sample includes about 1.5 million clones, roughly 98% of them seen just once. Sample: naive CD4+ T cells sorted from blood. The subset is: CD45RA+ positively selected. All receptors come from a man younger than 40 in good health.

This chain joins TRBV6-5 and TRBJ2-7; 7 bases map to TRBD2. Germline V lookup: CDR1 MNHEY, CDR2 SVGAGI. After removal of 7 bases from V and 6 bases from J, the junction contained 9 bases not matched to a gene. There are 13 residues in the CDR3. The CDR3 loop reads CASISPGGGEQYF. CDR3 DNA sequence: TGTGCCAGCATTTCCCCGGGGGGAGGCGAGCAGTACTTC.

The chain recombines TRBV30 with TRBJ1-1, with D possibly matching TRBD1 (6 bases). Trimming took 1 base from V and 0 from J, leaving 15 bases between them. The CDR3 is made up of 16 amino acids. Germline values: CDR1 GTSNPN, CDR2 SVGIG (reference sequence). CDR3 nucleotides: TGTGCCTGGAGTGGGCCCCGGGACACAATGAACACTGAAGCTTTCTTT. Its translation: CAWSGPRDTMNTEAFF.

V gene TRBV5-1 combines with J gene TRBJ2-7, with D perhaps TRBD1 (6 bases). Trimming removed 2 bases from V and 4 bases from J, with 16 bases in between. The germline gives CDR1 SGHRS, CDR2 YFSETQ. The CDR3 loop spans 15 amino acids. CDR3 region: CASSLTTGSGYEQYF. Written as DNA, the CDR3 is TGCGCCAGCAGCTTAACCACAGGGTCGGGGTACGAGCAGTACTTC.

Notes on this clone: Other nucleotide sequences in the sample specify the same CDR3. The chain recombines TRBV28 with TRBJ2-7, with D uncertain. This CDR3 comprises 14 residues. Germline lookup yields CDR1 MDHEN and CDR2 SYDVKM. V dropped 6 bases and J dropped 0 bases, with 12 bases sitting between them. DNA for the CDR3: TGTGCCAGCAGCCCCCCTGGGTTCTCCTACGAGCAGTACTTC. Protein product: CASSPPGFSYEQYF.

Remarks on this clone: Other DNA sequences within the sample encode an identical CDR3. The V and J genes are TRBV18 and TRBJ2-5; D not certain. The CDR3 has 13 residues. V lost 0 bases to trimming and J lost 2 bases, with 4 bases between them. Germline V gene sequence: CDR1 KGHSH, CDR2 LQKENI. Written as DNA, the CDR3 is TGTGCCAGCTCACCACCAAATCAAGAGACCCAGTACTTC. Protein sequence: CASSPPNQETQYF.

The J gene is TRBJ2-3, the V gene TRBV18; no reliable D call. The CDR3 runs to 17 residues. Germline CDR1 reads KGHSH; CDR2 reads LQKENI. Trimming took off 1 base at V and 2 bases at J, with 16 bases between the two ends. The CDR3 sequence is CASSPRRPGLVTDTQYF. CDR3 DNA: TGTGCCAGCTCACCACGCCGACCGGGTCTGGTCACAGATACGCAGTATTTT.

Turning to this clone: This sample also contains other DNA sequences that code for the same CDR3. V gene TRBV19 combines with J gene TRBJ2-1; the match to TRBD2 covers 8 bases. CDR3 length: 13 residues. Germline values: CDR1 LNHDA, CDR2 SQIVND (reference sequence). V was pared by 4 bases and J by 4 bases, with 0 bases of the junction left unmatched. As DNA, the CDR3 is TGTGCCAGTAGTACTAGCGGGTACAATGAGCAGTTCTTC. Protein product: CASSTSGYNEQFF.

The chain is built from TRBV6-1 and TRBJ2-7; D is uncertain. V was trimmed by 3 bases and J by 2 bases, leaving 17 bases between them. CDR1 is MNHNS and CDR2 is SASEGT in the germline V gene. This CDR3 is 16 amino acids long. CDR3 nucleotides: TGTGCCAGCAGTGAGAAAGACTTAAGGACCACCTACGAGCAGTACTTC. It encodes CASSEKDLRTTYEQYF.

The rearrangement links TRBV19 to TRBJ1-2; D remains unclear. Deletions cut 8 bases from V and 4 bases from J, with 11 bases between. The CDR3 is 12 residues long. Germline CDR1 and CDR2: LNHDA and SQIVND (reference sequence). CDR3 residues: CASSRQSYGYTF. CDR3 nucleotide sequence: TGTGCCAGTTCCAGGCAGAGCTATGGCTACACCTTC.

This chain joins TRBV7-2 and TRBJ2-7; D is unresolved. V shed 5 bases and J shed 6 bases, with 17 bases lying between them. The germline V gene has CDR1 SGHTA and CDR2 FQGNSA. The CDR3 runs to 14 residues. This chain's CDR3 is CASSPPPRLSEQYF. In DNA, the CDR3 is TGTGCCAGCAGCCCACCTCCGCGGCTCTCCGAGCAGTACTTC.

V is TRBV11-2 and J is TRBJ2-5; 7 positions match TRBD2. This CDR3 is 15 amino acids long. The germline gives CDR1 SGHAT, CDR2 FQNNGV. V was clipped by 1 base and J by 5 bases; unmatched bases: 7. The CDR3 sequence: CASSLVGGSLETQYF. The DNA for the CDR3 is TGTGCCAGCAGCTTAGTAGGCGGGAGCTTGGAGACCCAGTACTTC.

About this clone: Other DNA sequences within the sample encode an identical CDR3. The chain joins TRBV18 to TRBJ2-7; D may be TRBD2 (5 bases). CDR3 size: 14 residues. The V and J ends lost 3 bases and 3 bases respectively, with 12 bases between them. Germline CDR1 is KGHSH and CDR2 is LQKENI. The CDR3 is CASSPPSGFYEQYF. In DNA, the CDR3 is TGTGCCAGCTCACCCCCGAGCGGTTTCTACGAGCAGTACTTC.

This rearrangement joins TRBV6-4 to TRBJ2-7; D remains ambiguous. The germline gives CDR1 MRHNA, CDR2 SNTAGT. The CDR3 length is 14 residues. The V gene lost 4 bases and the J gene lost 5 bases, with 15 bases spanning the gap. As DNA, the CDR3 is TGTGCCAGCAGTGTCTTTCCCACCACCCACGAGCAGTACTTC. Its translation is CASSVFPTTHEQYF.

The chain joins TRBV7-2 to TRBJ2-5; D not resolved. The CDR3 is 15 residues long. V lost 2 bases, J lost 2 bases, and 12 bases lay in between. From germline, CDR1 is SGHTA and CDR2 FQGNSA. The DNA of the CDR3 is TGTGCCAGCAGCTTACGTAGGAGCCCGCAAGAGACCCAGTACTTC. Protein sequence: CASSLRRSPQETQYF.

The CDR3 sequence is CASSERREGTQYF. The DNA for the CDR3 is TGTGCCAGCAGTGAACGGAGGGAAGGGACCCAGTACTTC. The genes are TRBV6-1 and TRBJ2-5, with D maybe TRBD2 (6 bases). V dropped 2 bases and J dropped 7 bases, with 11 bases sitting between them. This CDR3 has 13 residues. CDR1 MNHNS and CDR2 SASEGT come from the germline V gene.

This clone was counted a single time. The rearrangement joins TRBV7-2 to TRBJ2-1, with a possible D match to TRBD2 (5 bases). The CDR3 extends over 14 amino acids. Germline V lookup: CDR1 SGHTA, CDR2 FQGNSA. Trimming took 4 bases from V and 4 from J, leaving 11 bases between them. The CDR3 reads CASSSAEAYNEQFF. CDR3 nucleotide sequence: TGTGCCAGCAGCTCAGCGGAGGCTTACAATGAGCAGTTCTTC.

The chain has TRBV15 and TRBJ2-7, with 9 positions matching TRBD2. Germline V lookup: CDR1 LNHNV, CDR2 YYDKDF (reference sequence). This CDR3 has 15 residues. V lost 0 bases to trimming and J lost 6 bases; unmatched junction nucleotides: 6. Here the CDR3 reads CATSRDIAGVREQYF. CDR3 sequence (DNA): TGTGCCACCAGCAGAGATATAGCGGGAGTTCGCGAGCAGTACTTC.

V and J are TRBV19 and TRBJ2-2; 8 nucleotides agree with TRBD1. V shed 6 bases, J shed 2 bases, and the junction held 5 bases outside the gene matches. The CDR3 covers 15 residues. CDR1 is LNHDA, CDR2 SQIVND, per germline (reference sequence). The DNA of the CDR3 is TGTGCCAGTAGGACCGGGACAGGCAACACCGGGGAGCTGTTTTTT. Residues: CASRTGTGNTGELFF.

The V call is TRBV5-4, the J call TRBJ2-3, with D possibly TRBD2 on 6 matching bases. Germline V gene sequence: CDR1 SGHNT, CDR2 YYREEE (reference sequence). V dropped 6 bases and J dropped 3 bases, with 14 bases sitting between them. The CDR3 is made up of 14 amino acids. The CDR3 loop is CASTSGVGTDTQYF. Here the CDR3 DNA reads TGTGCCAGCACCTCGGGGGTGGGTACAGATACGCAGTATTTT.

A remark on this clone: Other DNA sequences from this sample encode an identical CDR3 as well. The V gene is TRBV10-3, the J gene TRBJ2-3; no definite D call. Germline CDR1 is ENHRY and CDR2 is SYGVKD. The CDR3 covers 12 residues. Trimming left V 4 bases short and J 2 bases short, with 4 bases between. The CDR3 is CAISGSTDTQYF. The CDR3 nucleotides read TGTGCCATCAGTGGGTCCACAGATACGCAGTATTTT.

The chain employs TRBV28 and TRBJ1-2, with TRBD1 identical over 8 bases. The junction had 6 bases not matched to a gene; V was cut back by 4 bases and J by 8 bases. CDR1 is MDHEN, CDR2 SYDVKM, per germline. The CDR3 loop spans 13 amino acids. CDR3 DNA sequence: TGTGCCAGCAGTTCGAACAGGGGGATCGGCTACACCTTC. Amino acids: CASSSNRGIGYTF.

The chain joins TRBV18 to TRBJ2-3; either TRBD1 or TRBD2 may supply D (6 bases each). Deletions cut 3 bases from V and 9 bases from J, with 16 bases between. The CDR3 length is 14 residues. Per the germline V gene, CDR1 is KGHSH and CDR2 is LQKENI. The DNA of the CDR3 is TGTGCCAGCTCACCTCCCGGGGGCCCCGTCACGCAGTATTTT. Protein product: CASSPPGGPVTQYF.

The chain links TRBV7-2 to TRBJ2-1; D ambiguous. V lost 5 bases and J lost 3, with 14 bases in between. The CDR3 extends over 15 amino acids. Germline CDR1 SGHTA, CDR2 FQGNSA. CDR3 residues: CASSPSYGNYNEQFF. The CDR3 region has the DNA TGTGCCAGCAGCCCCAGCTATGGGAACTACAATGAGCAGTTCTTC.

The chain joins TRBV19 to TRBJ1-5; possibly TRBD1 for D (6 bases). CDR1 and CDR2 from the germline V gene are LNHDA and SQIVND (reference sequence). Deletions cut 0 bases from V and 1 base from J, with 7 bases between. The CDR3 extends over 15 amino acids. The CDR3 DNA is TGTGCCAGTAGTATAGACGGGGGCAGCAATCAGCCCCAGCATTTT. It specifies CASSIDGGSNQPQHF.